Listed below are T cell receptor beta chains from one sample, sequenced in a study of blood T cells in healthy people across ages. TCRdb reprocessed the 5' RACE reads via MiXCR and lists one record per CDR3 protein. The sample has fewer than 1.5 million distinct CDR3 sequences; roughly 45% are singletons. The sequencing sample was made of blood. These TCRs come from a woman younger than 30 in good health. The CDR3 runs from the conserved cysteine through the conserved F or W. The D gene is left open where the match is weak. Expanded clones get a size class; other rows say once, few or many, or leave the size out.

D: TRBD1
size: -
J: TRBJ1-2
V: TRBV20-1
DNA: TGCAGTGCTAGACTCCCCGGAGGACAGGGTTACGAGATGGGGGGCTACACCTTC
CDR3: CSARLPGGQGYEMGGYTF

D: TRBD1
size: -
J: TRBJ2-2
V: TRBV27
DNA: TGTGCCAGCAGTTTAGGACAGGGCAGCCTGGCCGGGGAGCTGTTTTTT
CDR3: CASSLGQGSLAGELFF

D: TRBD1
size: -
J: TRBJ2-1
V: TRBV10-3
DNA: TGTGCCATCAGGGACCGGGACAGTGAAGTTTGGCTCGGTGAGCAGTTCTTC
CDR3: CAIRDRDSEVWLGEQFF

D: TRBD1
size: -
J: TRBJ2-7
V: TRBV28
DNA: TGTGCCAGCAGTCCTTTGGACAGGGTCTACGAGCAGTACTTC
CDR3: CASSPLDRVYEQYF

D: TRBD1
size: -
J: TRBJ1-1
V: TRBV20-1
DNA: TGCAGTGCTCCTGGAACAGGGGGCTCGAGTGAAGCTTTCTTT
CDR3: CSAPGTGGSSEAFF

D: -
size: once
J: TRBJ1-3
V: TRBV6-1
DNA: TGTGCCAGCAGTGAAGCAGGGGGCTCTGGAAACACCATATATTTT
CDR3: CASSEAGGSGNTIYF

D: -
size: -
J: TRBJ2-7
V: TRBV3-1
DNA: TGTGCCAGCAGCCAAGATCCTAGCGTGACCTTCTACAATGAGCAGTACTTC
CDR3: CASSQDPSVTFYNEQYF

D: TRBD1
size: once
J: TRBJ1-1
V: TRBV4-1
DNA: TGCGCCAGCAGCTCCCAGGGGGCAGGCACCGGGAACACTGAAGCTTTCTTT
CDR3: CASSSQGAGTGNTEAFF

D: TRBD2
size: few
J: TRBJ2-5
V: TRBV5-1
DNA: TGCGCCAGCAGCCGCCAACTAGCGGGACCTCAAGAGACCCAGTACTTC
CDR3: CASSRQLAGPQETQYF

D: TRBD1
size: -
J: TRBJ1-2
V: TRBV12-3/TRBV12-4
DNA: TGTGCCAGCAGTTTAAGCCCGGGACAGCCAGACTCCCTCTATGGCTACACCTTC
CDR3: CASSLSPGQPDSLYGYTF

D: TRBD1
size: -
J: TRBJ1-1
V: TRBV20-1
DNA: TGCAGTCCAGGGGGCAGGTCGAACACTGAAGCTTTCTTT
CDR3: CSPGGRSNTEAFF

D: -
size: -
J: TRBJ2-3
V: TRBV6-1
DNA: TGTGCCAGCAGTGATAGACTCCCAGGAACGCAGTATTTT
CDR3: CASSDRLPGTQYF

D: TRBD1
size: -
J: TRBJ2-5
V: TRBV5-1
DNA: TGCGCCAGCAGCTTCACCGGGACAGGAAAAGACAATGAGCAGTACTTC
CDR3: CASSFTGTGKDNEQYF

D: -
size: once
J: TRBJ2-5
V: TRBV4-1
DNA: TGCGCCAGCAGCCAAGGTCTAGCAATGGGCGAGACCCAGTACTTC
CDR3: CASSQGLAMGETQYF

D: -
size: once
J: TRBJ1-2
V: TRBV9
DNA: TGTGCCAGCAGCCCCACCCTGACCCCTAACTATGGCTACACCTTC
CDR3: CASSPTLTPNYGYTF

D: -
size: -
J: TRBJ2-6
V: TRBV11-2
DNA: TGTGCCAGCAGCATGAACCCCAGCAACTCTGGGGCCAACGTCCTGACTTTC
CDR3: CASSMNPSNSGANVLTF

D: TRBD2
size: -
J: TRBJ2-5
V: TRBV7-9
DNA: TGTGCCAGCAGCTTAGCTCGCGGGGGGATCCAAGAGACCCAGTACTTC
CDR3: CASSLARGGIQETQYF

D: -
size: -
J: TRBJ1-2
V: TRBV20-1
DNA: TGCAGTGCTAGAGGGTTGGCTGCTGGCTACACCTTC
CDR3: CSARGLAAGYTF

D: -
size: few
J: TRBJ2-3
V: TRBV6-1
DNA: TGTGCCAGCAGGACCGGGACATATTTCCCAGATACGCAGTATTTT
CDR3: CASRTGTYFPDTQYF

D: TRBD1
size: -
J: TRBJ2-7
V: TRBV29-1
DNA: TGCGGCGTTGAGGACAGGGAATACGAGCAGTACTTC
CDR3: CGVEDREYEQYF

D: TRBD1
size: -
J: TRBJ1-1
V: TRBV12-3/TRBV12-4
DNA: TGTGCCAGCATGGAGCCCGGGACAGCAAGAGGGACTGAAGCTTTCTTT
CDR3: CASMEPGTARGTEAFF

D: -
size: few
J: TRBJ1-5
V: TRBV12-3/TRBV12-4
DNA: TGTGCCAGCAGTTTGGGGTTGGCAGTCTATAGCAATCAGCCCCAGCATTTT
CDR3: CASSLGLAVYSNQPQHF

D: -
size: -
J: TRBJ2-5
V: TRBV29-1
DNA: TGCAGCGTTCATCCCGGACAGTCAGAGACCCAGTACTTC
CDR3: CSVHPGQSETQYF

D: TRBD1
size: few
J: TRBJ2-3
V: TRBV7-3
DNA: TGTGCCAGCAGCTTAAGGGTACAGGGGTCAGATACGCAGTATTTT
CDR3: CASSLRVQGSDTQYF

D: TRBD1
size: -
J: TRBJ2-7
V: TRBV29-1
DNA: TGCAGCTTTGGTGACAGGGGGTTATCCTACGAGCAGTACTTC
CDR3: CSFGDRGLSYEQYF

D: -
size: -
J: TRBJ1-1
V: TRBV27
DNA: TGTGCCAGCAGTTTATATTACGGCGGCGCTGAAGCTTTCTTT
CDR3: CASSLYYGGAEAFF

D: -
size: -
J: TRBJ2-1
V: TRBV7-2
DNA: TGTGCCGGCAGCTTGTGGTCCGGTTTATTCGATGAGCAGTTCTTC
CDR3: CAGSLWSGLFDEQFF

D: -
size: -
J: TRBJ1-4
V: TRBV12-3/TRBV12-4
DNA: TGTGTCAGCACCCTAGAGGGGGGACCCAGACCGGAACTGTTTTTT
CDR3: CVSTLEGGPRPELFF

D: TRBD2
size: -
J: TRBJ2-2
V: TRBV20-1
DNA: TGCAGTGCTAGAGATCATGGAGCGGGAGCCAACACCGGGGAGCTGTTTTTT
CDR3: CSARDHGAGANTGELFF

D: TRBD1
size: once
J: TRBJ2-7
V: TRBV20-1
DNA: TGCAGTGCTAGAGAGAGAGGGACAGGGGCAAGATCCTACGAGCAGTACTTC
CDR3: CSARERGTGARSYEQYF

D: -
size: -
J: TRBJ2-3
V: TRBV20-1
DNA: TGCAGTGCTAGACGGATCCCTAGCGCTTCCACAGATACGCAGTATTTT
CDR3: CSARRIPSASTDTQYF

D: -
size: few
J: TRBJ2-1
V: TRBV6-5
DNA: TGTGCCAGCAGTTACTCCCCTGGCCAGCCCAATCCCTCGTTCTTC
CDR3: CASSYSPGQPNPSFF

D: -
size: -
J: TRBJ2-7
V: TRBV11-2
DNA: TGTACCAGCAGGTCAGACATCTACGAGCAGTACTTC
CDR3: CTSRSDIYEQYF

D: -
size: -
J: TRBJ1-1
V: TRBV6-5
DNA: TGTGCCAGCAGTCCTCACAGCGTGAACACTGAAGCTTTCTTT
CDR3: CASSPHSVNTEAFF

D: TRBD2
size: -
J: TRBJ2-1
V: TRBV20-1
DNA: TGCAGTGCTAGTACTCCGGGACTAGCGCAGAATGAGCAGTTCTTC
CDR3: CSASTPGLAQNEQFF

D: TRBD1
size: -
J: TRBJ1-2
V: TRBV20-1
DNA: TGCAGTGCTCGGGACAGCTTCTATGGCTACACCTTC
CDR3: CSARDSFYGYTF

D: -
size: -
J: TRBJ1-2
V: TRBV7-9
DNA: TGTGCCAGCAGCCGGGGGAGACTCCAAGGAAACTATGGCTACACCTTC
CDR3: CASSRGRLQGNYGYTF

D: TRBD1
size: few
J: TRBJ1-4
V: TRBV20-1
DNA: TGCAGTGCTAGTGAAGGACAGGGAAGTGAAAAACTGTTTTTT
CDR3: CSASEGQGSEKLFF

D: -
size: -
J: TRBJ1-5
V: TRBV7-2
DNA: TGTGCCAGCAGCTTGCCAGGGAATCAGCCCCAGCATTTT
CDR3: CASSLPGNQPQHF

D: TRBD2
size: -
J: TRBJ2-5
V: TRBV20-1
DNA: TGCAGTGCTCGACTAGCGGGGCTGGTCGAGACCCAGTACTTC
CDR3: CSARLAGLVETQYF

D: TRBD1
size: -
J: TRBJ1-2
V: TRBV20-1
DNA: TGCAGTGCTAGGACAGGGCGAGGCTACACCTTC
CDR3: CSARTGRGYTF

D: TRBD1
size: few
J: TRBJ2-7
V: TRBV12-3/TRBV12-4
DNA: TGTGCCAGCAGTTTGTATCGGTCCGCAACAGGGGAAGACGAGCAGTACTTC
CDR3: CASSLYRSATGEDEQYF

D: -
size: -
J: TRBJ2-3
V: TRBV20-1
DNA: TGCAGTGCTAGCCCCATCGGCGGAGCCCCCGATACGCAGTATTTT
CDR3: CSASPIGGAPDTQYF